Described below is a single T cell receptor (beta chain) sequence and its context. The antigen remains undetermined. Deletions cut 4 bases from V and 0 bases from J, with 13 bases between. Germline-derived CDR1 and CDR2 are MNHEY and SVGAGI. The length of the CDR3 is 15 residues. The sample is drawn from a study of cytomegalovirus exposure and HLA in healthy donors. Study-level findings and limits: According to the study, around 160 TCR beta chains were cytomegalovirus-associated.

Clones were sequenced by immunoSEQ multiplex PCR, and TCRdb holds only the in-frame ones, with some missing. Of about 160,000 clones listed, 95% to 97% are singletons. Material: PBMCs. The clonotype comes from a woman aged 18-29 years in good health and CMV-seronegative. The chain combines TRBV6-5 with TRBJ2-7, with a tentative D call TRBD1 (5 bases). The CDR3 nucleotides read TGTGCCAGCAGTTCAGCCGGGCAGGGCTCCTACGAGCAGTACTTC. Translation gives CASSSAGQGSYEQYF.